This TCR beta chain is drawn from a study of blood T cell repertoires in COVID-19. The V and J ends lost 5 bases and 12 bases, in that order; junction bases with no gene match: 8. This CDR3 has 11 amino acids. Germline lookup yields CDR1 SQVTM and CDR2 ANQGSEA. The sample holds a few counts of this clone. Per the authors' pipeline: Reference gene primer amplification in the assay estimated nucleated cell counts. TCRdb's copy holds only in-frame clones and misses some; the assay was immunoSEQ multiplex PCR. D and trimming were read from the DNA, whereas the V and J calls and clone size are those reported in that table. Among 310,000 or so clones listed, about 89% were seen once.

This TCR came from a man in his late teens or twenties who had recovered from COVID-19. The gene calls are TRBV29-1 and TRBJ1-2; 8 bases are shared with TRBD1. The specimen was peripheral blood. CDR3 sequence reads: CSVRSTGADTF. The CDR3 DNA reads TGCAGCGTTCGGTCGACAGGGGCCGACACCTTC.